These 15 T cell receptor beta chains share one sample of origin, sequenced in a study of PD-1 blockade in classical Hodgkin lymphoma. This sample's time point: cycle 4 day 1 (C4D1), after 5 to 7 weeks of nivolumab. With no exception, relapse followed autologous stem cell transplantation in all patients, and brentuximab vedotin exposure varied. Purification of CD4+ T cells from thawed PBMCs was performed via magnetic negative selection. The protocol was immunoSEQ multiplex PCR, while the TCRdb copy is restricted to in-frame clones and leaves out a portion. The table lists 8,000 to 10,000 clones, around 74% of them singletons, with under 5.5% in the top ten. The sequencing here drew on CD4+ T cells from blood, taken before the fourth cycle of nivolumab. The receptor source for this set is a human donor with classical Hodgkin lymphoma.

This chain links TRBV18 with TRBJ2-5, with 7 positions matching TRBD2. The CDR3 is 14 residues long. Germline-derived CDR1 and CDR2 are KGHSH and LQKENI. V shed 8 bases and J 2 bases; nucleotides not matched to a gene: 8. The CDR3 DNA sequence: TGTGCCAGCACGACCCCGGGACTACAAGAGACCCAGTACTTC. This codes for CASTTPGLQETQYF. Supplemented by reference TRBV18 and TRBJ2-5, the full variable domain reads NAGVMQNPRHLVRRRGQEARLRCSPMKGHSHVYWYRQLPEEGLKFMVYLQKENIIDESGMPKERFSAEFPKEGPSILRIQQVVRGDSAAYFCASTTPGLQETQYFGPGTRLLVL.

The chain couples TRBV7-2 to TRBJ1-2; TRBD1 matches at 11 bases. The length of the CDR3 is 14 residues. The V and J ends lost 5 bases and 7 bases, in that order; junction bases with no gene match: 6. The germline gives CDR1 SGHTA, CDR2 FQGNSA. CDR3 sequence: CASSGDRGKGGYTF. The CDR3 nucleotides are TGTGCCAGCAGCGGGGACAGGGGGAAGGGTGGCTACACCTTC.

The gene calls are TRBV30 and TRBJ2-5, with 9 bases identical to TRBD2. V shed 5 bases and J 5 bases; nucleotides not matched to a gene: 9. CDR3 length equals 14 residues. Germline CDR1 and CDR2: GTSNPN and SVGIG (reference sequence). Written as DNA, the CDR3 is TGTGCCTGGGGGTCCGGACTAGCGATTGAGACCCAGTACTTC. It codes for CAWGSGLAIETQYF.

The chain couples TRBV18 to TRBJ2-2; no clear D. The V gene lost 1 base and the J gene lost 2 bases, with 11 bases spanning the gap. This CDR3 contains 16 residues. CDR1 is KGHSH, CDR2 LQKENI, per germline. CDR3 sequence: CASSPLGQTNTGELFF. CDR3 in DNA: TGTGCCAGCTCACCACTTGGGCAGACCAACACCGGGGAGCTGTTTTTT.

The chain recombines TRBV7-9 with TRBJ2-7; the D gene is possibly TRBD1 (6 bases). The germline V gene encodes CDR1 SEHNR and CDR2 FQNEAQ (reference sequence). Trimming shortened V by 3 bases and J by 0 bases, and 9 bases separated the two germline ends. This CDR3 contains 14 residues. The CDR3 protein is CASSFGQPSYEQYV. The CDR3, as DNA: TGTGCCAGCAGCTTCGGACAGCCCTCCTACGAGCAGTACGTC.

This chain connects TRBV19 to TRBJ1-5; 8 bases match TRBD1. There are 14 residues in the CDR3. J was trimmed by 2 bases and V by 11 bases; bases with no gene match: 8. Per the germline V gene, CDR1 is LNHDA and CDR2 is SQIVND (reference sequence). CDR3 nucleotide sequence: TGTGCCTGCGGAGGGGGACAGGGCAATCAGCCCCAGCATTTT. This translates into CACGGGQGNQPQHF. The variable domain in full, completed from reference TRBV19 and TRBJ1-5, reads DGGITQSPKYLFRKEGQNVTLSCEQNLNHDAMYWYRQDPGQGLRLIYYSQIVNDFQKGDIAEGYSVSREKKESFPLTVTSAQKNPTAFYLCACGGGQGNQPQHFGDGTRLSIL.

The rearrangement uses TRBV6-1 and TRBJ1-2, with a tentative D call TRBD1 (5 bases). The CDR3 is made up of 14 amino acids. Germline-derived CDR1 and CDR2 are MNHNS and SASEGT. V was trimmed by 4 bases and J by 3 bases, leaving 12 bases between them. The CDR3 sequence: CASSGTATDYGYTF. Here the CDR3 DNA reads TGTGCCAGCAGTGGGACCGCGACAGACTATGGCTACACCTTC.

CDR3 loop: CASRLAGGRETQYF. The CDR3 DNA follows: TGTGCCAGCAGATTAGCGGGGGGGAGAGAGACCCAGTACTTC. J is TRBJ2-5 and V is TRBV6-5; TRBD2 agrees at 11 bases. The germline V gene has CDR1 MNHEY and CDR2 SVGAGI. The V segment lost 6 bases and the J segment 4 bases; nucleotides outside the gene matches: 4. CDR3 length equals 14 residues.

The chain has TRBV25-1 and TRBJ1-1; D might be TRBD1 (5 bases). Germline assignment: CDR1 MGHDK and CDR2 SYGVNS. V was pared by 2 bases and J by 6 bases, with 7 bases between. This CDR3 is built from 12 residues. In nucleotides, the CDR3 is TGTGCCAGCAGTGAACAGGGCCCTGAAGCTTTCTTT. It yields the protein CASSEQGPEAFF.

CDR3 loop: CASSPRQGVYEQYV. The CDR3 nucleotides are TGTGCCAGCTCCCCTAGACAGGGGGTCTACGAGCAGTACGTC. This sequence joins TRBV18 and TRBJ2-7; 9 bases are a match to TRBD1. CDR1 and CDR2 (germline): KGHSH, LQKENI. The CDR3 length is 14 residues. The ends lost 6 bases at V and 3 bases at J; junction bases unmatched: 6.

The CDR3 region has the DNA TGCGCCAGCAGCTACGGACTAGCGGTCTACAATGAGCAGTTCTTC. It specifies CASSYGLAVYNEQFF. The chain links TRBV4-3 to TRBJ2-1; 10 bases align to TRBD2. CDR1 and CDR2 (germline): LGHNA, YSLEER. This CDR3 contains 15 residues. With V trimmed by 5 bases and J by 3 bases, 4 bases remained unmatched.

V usage is TRBV9 and J usage is TRBJ2-1, with unresolved D. Germline values: CDR1 SGDLS, CDR2 YYNGEE. This CDR3 has 15 residues. V lost 0 bases and J 1 base, leaving 8 bases between the germline ends. The CDR3: CASSVAHESYNEQFF. CDR3 bases: TGTGCCAGCAGCGTAGCTCACGAGTCCTACAATGAGCAGTTCTTC.

This clone showed up just a few times. The CDR3 protein is CATKDRAYEQYF. The CDR3 DNA reads as TGCGCCACCAAGGACAGAGCGTACGAGCAGTACTTC. This chain connects TRBV10-1 to TRBJ2-7; possibly TRBD1 for D (6 bases). Deletions cut 10 bases from V and 4 bases from J, with 14 bases between. Germline-derived CDR1 and CDR2 are WNHNN and SYGVQD (reference sequence). There are 12 residues in the CDR3.

The V call is TRBV6-5, the J call TRBJ2-1; no definite D call. V lost 2 bases and J lost 7, with 15 bases in between. The CDR3 contains 15 residues. Germline loops: CDR1 MNHEY, CDR2 SVGAGI. CDR3 amino acids: CASSYVDGYRNEQFF. CDR3 coding DNA: TGTGCCAGCAGTTACGTAGATGGCTATAGGAATGAGCAGTTCTTC.

The chain couples TRBV28 to TRBJ1-1; 11 positions match TRBD1. V gave up 6 bases and J gave up 3 bases; unmatched junction bases: 9. The CDR3 length is 16 residues. The germline V gene encodes CDR1 MDHEN and CDR2 SYDVKM. The CDR3 bases are TGTGCCAGCAGCGAGTCCGGGACAGGGGGTGACACTGAAGCTTTCTTT. Translated: CASSESGTGGDTEAFF.